This T cell receptor beta chain was recorded in a study of blood T cell repertoires in COVID-19. Some clones are missing from TCRdb's copy, which holds only in-frame ones; the method was immunoSEQ multiplex PCR. The table includes about half a million clones, approximately 85% detected once. The junction had 5 bases not matched to a gene; V was cut back by 3 bases and J by 1 base. The CDR3 is 17 residues long. Germline loops: CDR1 LNHDA, CDR2 SQIVND (reference sequence). The TCR comes from a human donor in a cohort sampled during active COVID-19. The sample comprised peripheral blood. The J gene is TRBJ2-6, the V gene TRBV19; 8 nucleotides match TRBD1. In DNA form, the CDR3 reads TGTGCCAGTAGTATCCACCGGACAGGGTCTGGGGCCAACGTCCTGACTTTC. It codes for CASSIHRTGSGANVLTF. The complete variable domain, with remaining parts taken from reference TRBV19 and TRBJ2-6, reads DGGITQSPKYLFRKEGQNVTLSCEQNLNHDAMYWYRQDPGQGLRLIYYSQIVNDFQKGDIAEGYSVSREKKESFPLTVTSAQKNPTAFYLCASSIHRTGSGANVLTFGAGSRLTVL.